Following are 3 T cell receptor beta chains from one sample sequenced in a study of blood T cell repertoires in COVID-19. The table came from immunoSEQ multiplex PCR; TCRdb's copy has only in-frame clones and leaves some out. The table includes approximately 340,000 clones, approximately 91% detected once. What was sequenced was PBMCs or T cells enriched from blood (not recorded which). The receptors were sampled from a woman aged 40-49 years who had been exposed to COVID-19.

The chain is built from TRBV18 and TRBJ1-6, with 8 bases fitting TRBD1. This CDR3 is 16 amino acids long. V lost 4 bases and J lost 7; bases outside the gene matches: 9. Per germline, CDR1 KGHSH and CDR2 LQKENI. The DNA of the CDR3 is TGTGCCAGCTCACTCCAAGGACAGGGCATAAATTCACCCCTCCACTTT. It translates to CASSLQGQGINSPLHF. The entire variable domain, with the rest obtained from reference TRBV18 and TRBJ1-6, is as follows: NAGVMQNPRHLVRRRGQEARLRCSPMKGHSHVYWYRQLPEEGLKFMVYLQKENIIDESGMPKERFSAEFPKEGPSILRIQQVVRGDSAAYFCASSLQGQGINSPLHFGNGTRLTVT.

This clone showed up just once. The J gene is TRBJ2-7, the V gene TRBV27; 7 bases are a match to TRBD1. This CDR3 has 14 residues. V was clipped by 6 bases and J by 7 bases; unmatched bases: 12. Germline CDR1 MNHEY, CDR2 SMNVEV (reference sequence). DNA of the CDR3: TGTGCCAGCAGCCGCAGGGGACAGTCGGGGGAGCAGTACTTC. Its translation: CASSRRGQSGEQYF.

CDR3: CASSPRAAGDQPQHF. The CDR3 nucleotides read TGTGCCAGCTCACCTCGGGCAGCGGGTGATCAGCCCCAGCATTTT. The V call is TRBV18, the J call TRBJ1-5; D remains ambiguous. Germline lookup yields CDR1 KGHSH and CDR2 LQKENI. This CDR3 is 15 amino acids long. V was shortened by 3 bases and J by 5 bases, with 14 bases between the two germline ends.